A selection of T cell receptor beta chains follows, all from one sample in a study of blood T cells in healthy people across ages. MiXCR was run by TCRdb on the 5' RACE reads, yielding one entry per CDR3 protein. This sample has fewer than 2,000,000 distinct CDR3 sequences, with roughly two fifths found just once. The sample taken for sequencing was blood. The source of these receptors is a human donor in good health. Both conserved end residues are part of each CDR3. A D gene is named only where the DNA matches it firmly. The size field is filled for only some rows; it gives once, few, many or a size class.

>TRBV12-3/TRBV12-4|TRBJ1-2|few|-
TGTGCCAGCACGGGACTCAGCTCGACCTATGGCTACACCTTC
CASTGLSSTYGYTF
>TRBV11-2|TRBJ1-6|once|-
TGTGCCAGCAGCTTATTCTTAGTTAGGGGTAGTTCACCCCTCCACTTT
CASSLFLVRGSSPLHF
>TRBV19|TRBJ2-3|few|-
TGTGCCAGTAGTCCCCGGGGCCCCCCCGCAGATACGCAGTATTTT
CASSPRGPPADTQYF
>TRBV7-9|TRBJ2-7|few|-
TGTGCCAGCAGCTTATGGGAAAGATACTCCTACGAGCAGTACTTC
CASSLWERYSYEQYF
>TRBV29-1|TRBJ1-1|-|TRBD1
TGCAGCGTTGAAGACGGACAGGGGGCTTGGAACACTGAAGCTTTCTTT
CSVEDGQGAWNTEAFF
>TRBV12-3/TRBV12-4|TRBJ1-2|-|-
TGTGCCAGCACCCGGGCCTCAGATGGCTACACCTTC
CASTRASDGYTF
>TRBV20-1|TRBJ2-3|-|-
TGCAGTGCTAGAGATCCTAGGGCGAGCACAGATACGCAGTATTTT
CSARDPRASTDTQYF
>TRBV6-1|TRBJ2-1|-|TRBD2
TGTGCCAGCAGTGCCGGGACTAGCGGAAAGAACAATGAGCAGTTCTTC
CASSAGTSGKNNEQFF
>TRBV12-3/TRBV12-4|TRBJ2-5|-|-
TGTGCCAGCAGTCCTGGCGGGTATGAGGAGACCCAGTACTTC
CASSPGGYEETQYF
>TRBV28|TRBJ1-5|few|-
TGTGCCAGCAGTTCCCTTAGGGCGGGCCAGCCCCAGCATTTT
CASSSLRAGQPQHF
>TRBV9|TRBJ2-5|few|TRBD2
TGTGCCAGCAGCGTAGGACTAGCGGGGGGGGGAGGAGAGACCCAGTACTTC
CASSVGLAGGGGETQYF
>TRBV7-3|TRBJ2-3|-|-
TGTGCCAGCAGCCCCGGGGTTGGAGATACGCAGTATTTT
CASSPGVGDTQYF
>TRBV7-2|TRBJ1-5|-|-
TGTGCCAGCAGCTTAGGGTCTATTACAGGGTTTCCCCAGCATTTT
CASSLGSITGFPQHF
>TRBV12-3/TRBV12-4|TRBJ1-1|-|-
TGTGCCAGCAGTTTAGCACCGCCGGGGGCTTTCTTT
CASSLAPPGAFF
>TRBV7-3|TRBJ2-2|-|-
TGTGCCAGCAGCTTAATTAATAGCGCGAACACCGGGGAGCTGTTTTTT
CASSLINSANTGELFF
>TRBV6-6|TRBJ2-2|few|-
TGTGCCAGCAGTTCTCGAGTGGGGGTCCACACCGGGGAGCTGTTTTTT
CASSSRVGVHTGELFF
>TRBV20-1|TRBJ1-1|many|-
TGCAGTGCTAGCACGAGGGACACTGAAGCTTTCTTT
CSASTRDTEAFF
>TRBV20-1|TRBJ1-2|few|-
TGCAGTGCTAGAGATCGTGGGGGGGCGAACTATGGCTACACCTTC
CSARDRGGANYGYTF
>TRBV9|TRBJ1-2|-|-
TGTGCCAGCAGCGTTAGTCTAGGGGCTGCCTTTGATGGCTACACCTTC
CASSVSLGAAFDGYTF
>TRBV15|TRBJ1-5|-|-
TGTGCCACCAGCAGAAACACCGGGGCAGGCAATCAGCCCCAGCATTTT
CATSRNTGAGNQPQHF
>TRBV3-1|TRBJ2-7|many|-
TGTGCCAGCAGCTTGATCAACCGCGAGCAGTACTTC
CASSLINREQYF
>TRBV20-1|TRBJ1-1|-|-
TGCAGTGCTAGAGATCAACAGTCATGGGCTGAAGCTTTCTTT
CSARDQQSWAEAFF
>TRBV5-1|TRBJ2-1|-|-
TGCGCCAGCAGCTTCACCGGGCACTCGATAACCCTTGGTAATGAGCAGTTCTTC
CASSFTGHSITLGNEQFF
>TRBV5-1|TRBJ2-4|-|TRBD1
TGCGCCAGCAGCTTGGGGAGGACAGGGGCCGGGGAGCAGTACTTC
CASSLGRTGAGEQYF
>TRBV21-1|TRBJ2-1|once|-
TGTGCCAGCAGCAGTCAGAGGTATTATACCTACGAGCAGTTCTTC
CASSSQRYYTYEQFF
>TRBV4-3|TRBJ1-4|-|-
TGCGCCAGCAGCCAAGAGTTTGTGGGCTTGGGTGAAAAACTGTTTTTT
CASSQEFVGLGEKLFF
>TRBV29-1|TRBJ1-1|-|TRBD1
TGCAGCGTTGGTAAGGGGGCGAGGTTAGACACTGAAGCTTTCTTT
CSVGKGARLDTEAFF
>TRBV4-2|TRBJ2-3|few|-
TGTGCCAGCAGCCAAATCGGGGGGCAAATACAAGATACGCAGTATTTT
CASSQIGGQIQDTQYF
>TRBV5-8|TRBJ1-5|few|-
TGTGCCAGCAGCTTGTTCTCCTATAGCAATCAGCCCCAGCATTTT
CASSLFSYSNQPQHF
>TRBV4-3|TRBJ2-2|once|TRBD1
TGCGCCAGCAGCCAAAACACCGGGACAGGGAGAACCGGGGAGCTGTTTTTT
CASSQNTGTGRTGELFF
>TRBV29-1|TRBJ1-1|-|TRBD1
TGCGGCGTAGGACAGGAGAACACTGAAGCTTTCTTT
CGVGQENTEAFF
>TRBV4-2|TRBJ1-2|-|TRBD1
TGTGCCAGCAGCCAAGATGGACAGGGGGCGAGTGGCTACACCTTC
CASSQDGQGASGYTF
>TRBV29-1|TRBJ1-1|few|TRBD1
TGCAGCGTTCTCAAAGGGGACAGCGCTTTCTTT
CSVLKGDSAFF
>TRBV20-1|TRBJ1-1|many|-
TGCAGTGCTCCGGGGGCAGCCAACACTGAAGCTTTCTTT
CSAPGAANTEAFF
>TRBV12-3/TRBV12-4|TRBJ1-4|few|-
TGTGCCAGCAGTCCGGGACAACGTAATGAAAAACTGTTTTTT
CASSPGQRNEKLFF
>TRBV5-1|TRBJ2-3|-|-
TGCGCCAGCAGCTTGGGGGGCGGGACGACGACACTCACAGATACGCAGTATTTT
CASSLGGGTTTLTDTQYF
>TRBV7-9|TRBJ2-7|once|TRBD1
TGTGCCAGCAGCTACATAACAGGGGGCTCCTACGAGCAGTACTTC
CASSYITGGSYEQYF
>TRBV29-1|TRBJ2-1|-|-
TGCAGCGTTGACAGGGGCTCGAGGGGTGAGCAGTTCTTC
CSVDRGSRGEQFF
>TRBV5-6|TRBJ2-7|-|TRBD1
TGTGCCAGCAGCACATTGGACAGGGTATTTTCCTACGAGCAGTACTTC
CASSTLDRVFSYEQYF
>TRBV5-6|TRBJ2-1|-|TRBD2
TGTGCCAGCAGCTTTAGGGCTAGCGGGGGGGATGAGCAGTTCTTC
CASSFRASGGDEQFF
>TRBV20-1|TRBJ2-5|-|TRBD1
TGCAGTGCTAGCGTCAGGGGGCTGGGGGAGACCCAGTACTTC
CSASVRGLGETQYF
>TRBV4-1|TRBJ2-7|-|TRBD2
TGCGCCAGCAGCCGGGGACTAGCGGACTACGAGCAGTACTTC
CASSRGLADYEQYF
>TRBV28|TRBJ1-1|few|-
TGTGCCACCTGGAGCGGGACTGAAGCTTTCTTT
CATWSGTEAFF